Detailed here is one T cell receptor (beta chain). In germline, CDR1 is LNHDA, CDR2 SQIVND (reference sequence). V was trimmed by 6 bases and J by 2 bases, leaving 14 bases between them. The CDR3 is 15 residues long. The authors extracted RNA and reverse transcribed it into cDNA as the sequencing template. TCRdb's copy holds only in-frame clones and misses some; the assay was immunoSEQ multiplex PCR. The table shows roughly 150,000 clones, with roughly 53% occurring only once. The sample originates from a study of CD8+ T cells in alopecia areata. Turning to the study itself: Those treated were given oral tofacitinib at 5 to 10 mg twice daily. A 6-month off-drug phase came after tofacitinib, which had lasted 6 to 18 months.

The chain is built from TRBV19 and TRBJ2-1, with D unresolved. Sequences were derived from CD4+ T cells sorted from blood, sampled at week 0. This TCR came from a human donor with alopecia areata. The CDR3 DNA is TGTGCCAGTAGCCCGGCCGGCCTCACCTACAATGAGCAGTTCTTC. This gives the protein CASSPAGLTYNEQFF.